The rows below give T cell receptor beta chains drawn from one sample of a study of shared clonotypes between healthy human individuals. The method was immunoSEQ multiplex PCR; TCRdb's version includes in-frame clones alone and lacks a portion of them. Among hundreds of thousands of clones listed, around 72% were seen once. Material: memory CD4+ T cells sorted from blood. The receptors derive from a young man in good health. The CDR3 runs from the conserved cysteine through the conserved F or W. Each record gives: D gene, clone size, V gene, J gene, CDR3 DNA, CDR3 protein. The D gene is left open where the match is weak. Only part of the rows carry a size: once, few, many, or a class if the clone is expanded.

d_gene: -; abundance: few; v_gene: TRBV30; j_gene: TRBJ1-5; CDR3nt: TGTGCCTGGACTTCCGGATTTGGCAATCAGCCCCAGCATTTT; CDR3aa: CAWTSGFGNQPQHF
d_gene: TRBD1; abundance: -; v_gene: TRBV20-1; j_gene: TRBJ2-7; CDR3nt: TGCAGTGCATACGACAGGGGGCAGTACTTC; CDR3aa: CSAYDRGQYF
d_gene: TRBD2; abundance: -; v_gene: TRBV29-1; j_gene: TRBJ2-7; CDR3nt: TGCAGCGTAAGAGGACTAGCGGGAGGGATTTACTCCTACGAGCAGTACTTC; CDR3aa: CSVRGLAGGIYSYEQYF
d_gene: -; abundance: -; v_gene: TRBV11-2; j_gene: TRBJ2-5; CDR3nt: TGTGCCAGCAGCGCGATCGGGCTAGCGTTCGGGTACCAAGAGACCCAGTACTTC; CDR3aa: CASSAIGLAFGYQETQYF
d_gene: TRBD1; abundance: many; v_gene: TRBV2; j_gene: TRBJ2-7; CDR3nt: TGTGCCAGCAGTCGGGACAGGGCCTACGAGCAGTACTTC; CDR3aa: CASSRDRAYEQYF
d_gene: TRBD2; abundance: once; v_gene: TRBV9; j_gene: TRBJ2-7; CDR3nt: TGTGCCAGCAGCTTGAACAGCGGGAGGGCCTCCGAGCAGTACTTC; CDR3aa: CASSLNSGRASEQYF
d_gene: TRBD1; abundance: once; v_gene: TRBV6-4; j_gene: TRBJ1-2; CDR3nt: TGTGCCAGCAGTGCTACAGGGGCCAGTTGGGGCTACACCTTC; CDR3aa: CASSATGASWGYTF
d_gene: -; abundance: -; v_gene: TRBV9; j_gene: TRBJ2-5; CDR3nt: TGTGCCAGCAGCGCGAACCACCAGGGGGGCTTCCAAGAGACCCAGTACTTC; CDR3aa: CASSANHQGGFQETQYF
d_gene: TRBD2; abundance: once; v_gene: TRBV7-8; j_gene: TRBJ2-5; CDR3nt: TGTGCCAGCAGCGCACGACTAGCGGGAGGGTCGGGACAAGAGACCCAGTACTTC; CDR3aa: CASSARLAGGSGQETQYF
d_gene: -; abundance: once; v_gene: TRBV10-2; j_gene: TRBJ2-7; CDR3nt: TGCGCCAGCACCTCACAGGGCGCCTACGAGCAGTACTTC; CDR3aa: CASTSQGAYEQYF
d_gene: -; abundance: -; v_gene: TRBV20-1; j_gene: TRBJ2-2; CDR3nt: TGCAGTGCTAGCCCCCACCGGGAGCTGTTTTTT; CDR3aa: CSASPHRELFF
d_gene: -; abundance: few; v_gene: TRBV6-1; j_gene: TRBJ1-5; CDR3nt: TGTGCCAGCAGCGAAGGGGCTCAGCCCCAGCATTTT; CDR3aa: CASSEGAQPQHF
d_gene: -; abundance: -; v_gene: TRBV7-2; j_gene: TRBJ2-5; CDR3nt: TGTGCCAGCAGCGTCTTAGCGGAAGAGACCCAGTACTTC; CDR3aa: CASSVLAEETQYF
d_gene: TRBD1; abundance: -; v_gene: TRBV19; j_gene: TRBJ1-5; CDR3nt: TGTGCCAGTAGTATAGGGTCGGGACAGGGCAATCAGCCCCAGCATTTT; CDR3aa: CASSIGSGQGNQPQHF
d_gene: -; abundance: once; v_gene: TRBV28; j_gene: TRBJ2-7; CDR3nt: TGTGCCAGCGGGGTACCCTACGAGCAGTACTTC; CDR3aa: CASGVPYEQYF
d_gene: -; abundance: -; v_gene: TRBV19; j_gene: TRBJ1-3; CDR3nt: TGTGCCAGTAGGTCGGACAGCCTGTCCTCTGGAAACACCATATATTTT; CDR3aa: CASRSDSLSSGNTIYF
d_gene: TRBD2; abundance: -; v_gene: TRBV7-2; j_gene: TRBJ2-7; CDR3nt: TGTGCCAGCAGCCTCTCCACCGGGACTAGCGAGTACTTC; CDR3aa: CASSLSTGTSEYF
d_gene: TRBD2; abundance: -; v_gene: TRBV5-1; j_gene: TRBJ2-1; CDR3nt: TGCGCCAGCAGCTTACCGGGAGGGCGCAATGAGCAGTTCTTC; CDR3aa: CASSLPGGRNEQFF
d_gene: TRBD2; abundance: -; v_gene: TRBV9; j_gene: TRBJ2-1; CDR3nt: TGTGCCAGCAGCGTGTCGGGGACTAGCGGCTACAATGAGCAGTTCTTC; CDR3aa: CASSVSGTSGYNEQFF
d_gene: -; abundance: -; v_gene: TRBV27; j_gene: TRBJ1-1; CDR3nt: TGTGCCAGCAGTTTACGAGGGTATCCTGAAGCTTTCTTT; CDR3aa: CASSLRGYPEAFF
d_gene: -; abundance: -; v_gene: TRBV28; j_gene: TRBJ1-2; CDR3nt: TGTGCCAGCAGTCCTGCCGGAGTTCAGGGGTATGGCTACACCTTC; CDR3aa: CASSPAGVQGYGYTF
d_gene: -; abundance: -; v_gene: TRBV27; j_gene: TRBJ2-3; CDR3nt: TGTGCCAGCAGGGTTACAGGGCCGCTAGGCACAGATACGCAGTATTTT; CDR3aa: CASRVTGPLGTDTQYF
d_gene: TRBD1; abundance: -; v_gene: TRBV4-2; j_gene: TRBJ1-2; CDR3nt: TGTGCCAGCAGCCAAGACCGGGACAGCTATGGCTACACCTTC; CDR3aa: CASSQDRDSYGYTF
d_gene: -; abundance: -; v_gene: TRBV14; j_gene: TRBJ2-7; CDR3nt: TGTGCCAGCAGCCAAGACGTGGGGCAGGCCGTCGACGAGCAGTACTTC; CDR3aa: CASSQDVGQAVDEQYF
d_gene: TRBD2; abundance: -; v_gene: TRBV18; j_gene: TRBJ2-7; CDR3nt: TGTGCCAGCTCACCACAGCGGGAGGGCCACGAGCAGTACTTC; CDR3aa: CASSPQREGHEQYF
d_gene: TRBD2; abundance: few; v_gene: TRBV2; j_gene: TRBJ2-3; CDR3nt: TGTGCCAGCAGTCATCCCGGGACTAGCGGTTACACAGATACGCAGTATTTT; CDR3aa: CASSHPGTSGYTDTQYF
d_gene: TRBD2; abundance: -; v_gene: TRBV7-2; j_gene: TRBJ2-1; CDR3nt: TGTGCCAGCAGCTGGACTAGCGGGAGTATTTCCTACAATGAGCAGTTCTTC; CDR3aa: CASSWTSGSISYNEQFF
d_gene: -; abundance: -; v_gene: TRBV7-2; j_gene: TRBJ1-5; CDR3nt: TGTGCCAGCAGCATTCCAGGACAGCACAATCAGCCCCAGCATTTT; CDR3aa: CASSIPGQHNQPQHF
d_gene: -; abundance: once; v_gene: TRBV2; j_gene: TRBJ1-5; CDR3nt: TGTGCCAGCATGGGGTTTAAGGGGTCTAGCAATCAGCCCCAGCATTTT; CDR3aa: CASMGFKGSSNQPQHF
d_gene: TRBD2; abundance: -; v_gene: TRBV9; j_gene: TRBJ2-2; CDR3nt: TGTGCCAGCAGCCCAGGGAGGACTAGCGGGAAAGGCCCCACCGGGGAGCTGTTTTTT; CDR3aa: CASSPGRTSGKGPTGELFF
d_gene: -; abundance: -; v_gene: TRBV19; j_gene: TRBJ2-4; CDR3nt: TGTGCCAGCTCCCTTCGCCGAGGGGGGGTAGCCAAAAACATTCAGTACTTC; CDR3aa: CASSLRRGGVAKNIQYF